This T cell receptor beta chain comes out of a study of T cell changes during pregnancy in multiple sclerosis. TCRdb's table, derived via immunoSEQ multiplex PCR, lists solely in-frame clones and lacks some. This table holds about 70,000 clones, roughly 92% found once. CDR1 is MNHNY, CDR2 SVGAGI, per germline (reference sequence). V lost 7 bases to trimming and J lost 5 bases, with 18 bases between them. This CDR3 spans 15 amino acids. The source of this sequence is a female donor in good health, enrolled as a control in a pregnancy study. J is TRBJ2-1 and V is TRBV6-6, with D maybe TRBD2 (6 bases). Material: CD8+ T cells from peripheral blood mononuclear cells, obtained in the third trimester of pregnancy. CDR3 amino acids: CASTSGTGLDNEQFF. CDR3 sequence (DNA): TGTGCCAGCACCTCAGGAACGGGACTGGACAATGAGCAGTTCTTC.